Listed here is a single T cell receptor beta chain. Its antigen is as yet unknown. The PCR ran on 60 Vbeta and 13 Jbeta primers. Assay used: immunoSEQ multiplex PCR; TCRdb lists only in-frame clones, some missing. The sample records about 110,000 clones, approximately 79% being singletons. CDR1 and CDR2 (germline): MDHEN, SYDVKM. The CDR3 contains 15 residues. V was clipped by 6 bases and J by 5 bases, with 20 bases between them. This specimen comes from a study of cytomegalovirus exposure and HLA in healthy donors. Whole-study findings and limits: Among CMV-associated TCR beta chains, most appeared HLA-restricted in a later analysis.

The rearrangement joins TRBV28 to TRBJ2-7; D possibly corresponds to TRBD1 (5 bases). Sequenced sample: PBMCs. This clonotype was sampled from a woman in her 40s in good health and CMV-seronegative. This chain's CDR3 is CASRPNRLVTHEQYF. CDR3 coding DNA: TGTGCCAGCAGGCCAAACAGGTTGGTGACCCACGAGCAGTACTTC.